This TCR beta chain appears in the sequencing data of a study of blood T cell repertoires in COVID-19. Study details: The origin of the acute and convalescent COVID-19 samples was the United States, Italy and Spain. In each case, the material was cDNA or gDNA derived from T cells, B-cell-depleted T cells, or PBMCs.

In the original analysis: Quantification of nucleated cells was approximated via reference gene primer amplification. The repertoire was sequenced with immunoSEQ multiplex PCR; TCRdb's copy has only in-frame clones and lacks some. From that table come the V and J calls and clone size; the DNA was used to work out D and trimming. This table holds about 200,000 clones, roughly 84% found once. CDR1 is MNHEY, CDR2 SMNVEV, per germline (reference sequence). The length of the CDR3 is 18 residues. V lost 0 bases to trimming and J lost 2 bases; unmatched junction nucleotides: 7. By share, this clone ranks as medium-sized.

The sample consisted of peripheral blood. This chain links TRBV27 with TRBJ2-7; TRBD2 matches 13 bases. The sequence was collected from a human donor in a cohort sampled during active COVID-19. DNA of the CDR3: TGTGCCAGCAGTTTATCCCGGACTAGCGGGAGTAAAACCTACGAGCAGTACTTC. Its protein product is CASSLSRTSGSKTYEQYF.